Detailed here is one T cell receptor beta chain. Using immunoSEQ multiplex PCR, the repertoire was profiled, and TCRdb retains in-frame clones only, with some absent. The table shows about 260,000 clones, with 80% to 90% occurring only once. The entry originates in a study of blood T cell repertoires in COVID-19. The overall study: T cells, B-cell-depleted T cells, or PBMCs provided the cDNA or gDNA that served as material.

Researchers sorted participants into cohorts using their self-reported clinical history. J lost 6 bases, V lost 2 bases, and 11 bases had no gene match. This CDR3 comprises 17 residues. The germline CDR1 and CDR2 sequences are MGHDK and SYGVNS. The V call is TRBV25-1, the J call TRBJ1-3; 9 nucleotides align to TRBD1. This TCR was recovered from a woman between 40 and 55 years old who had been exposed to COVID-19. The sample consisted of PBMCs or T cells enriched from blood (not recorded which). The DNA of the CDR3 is TGTGCCAGCAGTGAAGCCGGGACAGGGTTCGCCGAAAACACCATATATTTT. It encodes CASSEAGTGFAENTIYF.